A selection of T cell receptor beta chains follows, all from one sample in a study of blood T cell repertoires in COVID-19. TCRdb's table, derived via immunoSEQ multiplex PCR, lists solely in-frame clones and lacks some. The sample records tens of thousands of clones, 70% to 90% being singletons. The sequencing input was PBMCs or T cells enriched from blood (not recorded which). The receptor source for this set is a woman aged 40 to 50 who had recovered from COVID-19. The CDR3 runs from the conserved cysteine through the conserved F or W. The size field is filled for only some rows; it gives once, few, many or a size class.

CASGGASYEQYF	TRBJ2-7	12	NA	TRBV2
CASSQEFRWKHTF	TRBJ1-2	13	NA	TRBV3-1/TRBV3-2
CASSLAGARFTDTQYF	TRBJ2-3	16	NA	TRBV5-4
CATKSRDRGLEQYF	TRBJ2-7	14	NA	TRBV19
CASSDSPAGGQDTQYF	TRBJ2-3	16	NA	TRBV6-4
CASSIPSGGTDTQYF	TRBJ2-3	15	once	TRBV19
CASSLLPGENQETQYF	TRBJ2-5	16	NA	TRBV7-2
CASTQGGYYNEQFF	TRBJ2-1	14	NA	TRBV2
CASSLAAQGGENTF	TRBJ1-2	14	NA	TRBV7-6
CASSIYGINYGYTF	TRBJ1-2	14	NA	TRBV19
CASSVLTGTGDFVSYNEQFF	TRBJ2-1	20	NA	TRBV9
CASSAGQYQETQYF	TRBJ2-5	14	NA	TRBV9
CASTKRGGEDTQYF	TRBJ2-3	14	NA	TRBV10-3
CASSHGSGLRVYEQYF	TRBJ2-7	16	NA	TRBV3-1/TRBV3-2
CASSLDSSEQFF	TRBJ2-1	12	NA	TRBV7-9
CASSPSTGETQYF	TRBJ2-5	13	NA	TRBV13
CASSLEHRNTDTQYF	TRBJ2-3	15	NA	TRBV5-1
CASSLVTSADTQYF	TRBJ2-3	14	NA	TRBV11-3
CASSQDLGLAGGRNEQYF	TRBJ2-7	18	NA	TRBV3-1/TRBV3-2
CASSLTGGPGETQYF	TRBJ2-5	15	once	TRBV5-6
CASSLRSGEQPQHF	TRBJ1-5	14	NA	TRBV7-2
CASSFATGTEAFF	TRBJ1-1	13	NA	TRBV11-1
CASSSGRGNSPLHF	TRBJ1-6	14	NA	TRBV5-1
CASSQTVLPRNYGYTF	TRBJ1-2	16	few	TRBV4-1
CASSPRQPYGYTF	TRBJ1-2	13	NA	TRBV18
CASTQTLGQNYGYTF	TRBJ1-2	15	NA	TRBV6-5
CASSERWTGLSTNEKLFF	TRBJ1-4	18	NA	TRBV6-1
CASSYGRDYNSPLHF	TRBJ1-6	15	NA	TRBV6-2/TRBV6-3
CASSETSGGADTQYF	TRBJ2-3	15	few	TRBV6-4
CASSLAGRTPFF	TRBJ1-1	12	NA	TRBV5-1
CASSLSVGGTPPYEQYF	TRBJ2-7	17	NA	TRBV27